Given below is one T cell receptor (beta chain) in context. This sample was included in a study of T cell responses to AZD1222 COVID-19 vaccine. Study at large: Timing groups of about 4 and about 12 weeks for second doses were pooled.

Some clones are missing from TCRdb's copy, which holds only in-frame ones; the method was immunoSEQ multiplex PCR. Seen here are around 140,000 clones, more than 85% observed once, and the top ten hold 7.5% to 9.5%. This CDR3 has 13 residues. Germline CDR1 is LNHDA and CDR2 is SQIVND (reference sequence). V lost 3 bases and J lost 4, with 9 bases in between. The origin of this receptor is an adult in good health. The rearrangement uses TRBV19 and TRBJ1-1; no clear D gene. Sequenced here: peripheral blood, sampled on day 0 of AZD1222 vaccination. The CDR3 coding sequence is TGTGCCAGTAGTATTTGGGGTGTCACTGAAGCTTTCTTT. Translating it yields CASSIWGVTEAFF.